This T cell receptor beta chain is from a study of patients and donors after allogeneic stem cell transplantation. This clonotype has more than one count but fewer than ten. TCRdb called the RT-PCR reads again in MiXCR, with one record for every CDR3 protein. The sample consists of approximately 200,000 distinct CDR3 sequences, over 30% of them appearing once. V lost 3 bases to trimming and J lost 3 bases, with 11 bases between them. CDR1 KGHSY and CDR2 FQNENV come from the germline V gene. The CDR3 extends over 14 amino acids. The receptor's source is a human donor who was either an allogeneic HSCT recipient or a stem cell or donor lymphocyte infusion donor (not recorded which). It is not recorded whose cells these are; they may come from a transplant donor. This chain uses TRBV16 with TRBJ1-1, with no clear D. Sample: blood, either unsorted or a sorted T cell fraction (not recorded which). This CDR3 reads CASSQGWVDTEAFF. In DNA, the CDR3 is TGTGCCAGCAGCCAGGGCTGGGTGGACACTGAAGCTTTCTTT.